This passage covers 15 T cell receptor beta chains from one sample sequenced in a study of early T cells in non-severe SARS-CoV-2 infection. MiXCR, run by TCRdb on the 5' RACE reads, gives a single entry per CDR3 protein. The sample includes about 80,000 distinct CDR3 sequences, 13% to 15% seen only once; the top ten take approximately 10%. Sequenced sample: whole blood. The receptors originated from an adult who was a healthcare worker with PCR-confirmed SARS-CoV-2 infection or an uninfected control (not recorded which).

The chain uses TRBV12-3 or TRBV12-4 and TRBJ2-7, with 13 bases matching TRBD2. V was clipped by 5 bases and J by 9 bases; unmatched bases: 7. There are 14 residues in the CDR3. CDR3 sequence: CASSKGLAGIVQYF. In nucleotides, the CDR3 is TGTGCCAGCAGTAAGGGACTAGCGGGGATCGTGCAGTACTTC.

This clonotype came up many times. The V and J genes are TRBV12-5 and TRBJ1-2; D uncertain. In germline, CDR1 is LGHNT, CDR2 FRNRAP. The CDR3 loop spans 12 amino acids. V was cut by 7 bases and J by 3 bases, with 9 bases left in between. The CDR3 DNA sequence: TGTGCTAGTGCCTTGGGCGACTATGGCTACACCTTC. Protein: CASALGDYGYTF.

The rearrangement uses TRBV7-2 and TRBJ2-1; a possible D gene is TRBD2 (5 bases). CDR1 and CDR2 from the germline V gene are SGHTA and FQGNSA. Trimming pared 4 bases from V and 5 bases from J, leaving 9 bases between. CDR3 length: 13 residues. For the CDR3, the DNA is TGTGCCAGCAGCTCTACGGGAAACAATGAGCAGTTCTTC. Its translation is CASSSTGNNEQFF.

This chain uses TRBV6-5 with TRBJ1-1; maybe TRBD1 (6 bases). Per the germline V gene, CDR1 is MNHEY and CDR2 is SVGAGI. This CDR3 is built from 12 residues. Between the trimmed V and J ends, which lost 2 bases and 5 bases, there was a span of 6 bases. This CDR3 reads CASSYDRTEAFF. The CDR3 nucleotides are TGTGCCAGCAGTTACGACAGGACTGAAGCTTTCTTT.

The CDR3 nucleotides are TGCGCCAGCAGCCAAGTGAACATAATGGTAACAGATACGCAGTATTTT. Its translation is CASSQVNIMVTDTQYF. V usage is TRBV4-1 and J usage is TRBJ2-3; D uncertain. The CDR3 spans 16 residues. V was clipped by 1 base and J by 3 bases, with 14 bases between them. Germline lookup yields CDR1 MGHRA and CDR2 YSYEKL.

This clonotype has just a few counts. The chain joins TRBV6-1 to TRBJ1-1; D call uncertain. V was cut by 8 bases and J by 0 bases, with 7 bases left in between. Germline CDR1 and CDR2: MNHNS and SASEGT. The CDR3 is 12 amino acids. The CDR3 DNA reads as TGTGCCAGCGGAAGGTTGAACACTGAAGCTTTCTTT. It encodes CASGRLNTEAFF.

The V gene is TRBV5-6, the J gene TRBJ1-5; D gene unclear. Germline CDR1 reads SGHDT; CDR2 reads YYEEEE. Trimming stripped 2 bases from V and 3 bases from J, with 15 bases between. There are 16 residues in the CDR3. CDR3 nucleotide sequence: TGTGCCAGCAGCTTCGGAGGGCTCACCCTCAATCAGCCCCAGCATTTT. Translation: CASSFGGLTLNQPQHF.

This clonotype came up a few times. A junction boundary mismatches the germline segment, possibly from a read error. The chain joins TRBV5-5 to TRBJ2-2; possible D gene TRBD2, 5 bases. This CDR3 comprises 16 residues. Germline CDR1 is SGHKS and CDR2 is YYEKEE (reference sequence). The chain's CDR3 is CASSLGITTNTGEPFF. In DNA form, the CDR3 reads TGTGCCAGCAGCTTGGGTATTACAACTAACACCGGGGAGCCGTTTTTT.

This clonotype was seen many times. The V call is TRBV6-5, the J call TRBJ2-4, with D perhaps matching TRBD1 (5 bases). Germline-derived CDR1 and CDR2 are MNHEY and SVGAGI. The CDR3 totals 13 residues. Trimming left V 6 bases short and J 3 bases short, with 9 bases between. The CDR3 DNA follows: TGTGCCAGCAGAGACAGCTACAAAAACATTCAGTACTTC. Translated, it gives CASRDSYKNIQYF.

Many counts were recorded for this clonotype. This chain's CDR3 is CSAVPGEGGNTIYF. In nucleotides, the CDR3 is TGCAGTGCTGTCCCGGGGGAAGGTGGAAACACCATATATTTT. This sequence joins TRBV20-1 and TRBJ1-3; the D gene is possibly TRBD1 (5 bases). Germline values: CDR1 DFQATT, CDR2 SNEGSKA (reference sequence). This CDR3 is built from 14 residues. Trimming removed 5 bases from V and 3 bases from J, with 14 bases in between.

The chain recombines TRBV4-3 with TRBJ2-7; no reliable D call. V was pared by 2 bases and J by 2 bases, with 13 bases between. This CDR3 contains 15 residues. Germline lookup yields CDR1 LGHNA and CDR2 YSLEER. For the CDR3, the DNA is TGCGCCAGCAGCCAAAATAAAGGCACCACCTACGAGCAGTACTTC. Its translation: CASSQNKGTTYEQYF.

The chain carries TRBV6-5 and TRBJ2-7; D possibly corresponds to TRBD1 (6 bases). V was pared by 7 bases and J by 0 bases, with 16 bases between. This CDR3 contains 15 residues. The germline gives CDR1 MNHEY, CDR2 SVGAGI. The CDR3 loop is CASTPDLGGSYEQYF. DNA for the CDR3: TGTGCCAGCACCCCAGACCTAGGGGGCTCCTACGAGCAGTACTTC.

This clonotype was counted only a few times. The V gene is TRBV7-6, the J gene TRBJ2-3, with D tentatively TRBD1 or TRBD2 (5 bases each). CDR1 is SGHVS, CDR2 FNYEAQ, per germline. V lost 1 base and J lost 4, with 9 bases in between. The CDR3 is made up of 14 amino acids. CDR3 DNA sequence: TGTGCCAGCAGCTTAGGGGGGACCGCAGATACGCAGTATTTT. Protein sequence: CASSLGGTADTQYF.

This clonotype has just a few counts. In nucleotides, the CDR3 is TGTGGCACCGGGACACCAGGCACCGGGGAGCTGTTTTTT. This encodes CGTGTPGTGELFF. The V and J genes are TRBV28 and TRBJ2-2; TRBD1 is a possible D gene (6 bases). The CDR3 has 13 amino acids. Germline loops: CDR1 MDHEN, CDR2 SYDVKM.

V and J are TRBV3-1 and TRBJ1-1, with TRBD1 as a possible D gene (6 bases). From germline, CDR1 is LGHDT and CDR2 YNNKEL (reference sequence). The CDR3 contains 12 residues. V shed 7 bases and J shed 8 bases, with 14 bases lying between them. The CDR3 DNA reads as TGTGCCAGCAAAACCGGACAGAAGGAAGCTTTCTTT. It specifies CASKTGQKEAFF.